This TCR beta chain came from a study of cytomegalovirus exposure and HLA in healthy donors. The PCR had 60 Vbeta and 13 Jbeta primers. Per the original methods: Later analysis identified tens of millions of unique TCR beta chains, approximately 11 million shared. Assay used: immunoSEQ multiplex PCR; TCRdb lists only in-frame clones, some missing. The V and J calls and the clone size are those of that table, but D and trimming were determined from the DNA. The sample records more than 130,000 clones, roughly 78% being singletons. Overall study findings and caveats: Among immune exposure information, only CMV serostatus was available.

Donors counted as nominally healthy when sampled, yet unrecorded immune exposures were likely. The CDR3 has 14 amino acids. Trimming removed 9 bases at V and 1 base at J, with 13 bases between. Germline V CDR1 and CDR2: MDHEN, SYDVKM. This clone was found once. Its antigen is not known. The receptor comes from a man aged 25-40 years in good health and CMV-seronegative. The specimen sequenced was PBMCs. V gene TRBV28 combines with J gene TRBJ1-5; a weak D match, TRBD1 (5 bases). The CDR3 here is CARPSGGSNQPQHF. The CDR3 nucleotides are TGTGCCAGACCCTCGGGGGGAAGCAATCAGCCCCAGCATTTT.